The next 30 T cell receptor beta chains were all read from a single sample in a study of glioma-infiltrating T cells after dendritic cell vaccination. Assay: immunoSEQ multiplex PCR; the TCRdb copy retains only in-frame clones and omits some. The sample records roughly 60,000 clones, approximately 89% being singletons. Time point meaning: after dendritic cell vaccination, including at tumor progression/relapse. The specimen was blood, collected after dendritic cell vaccination. All receptors derive from a human donor with glioblastoma.

This chain uses TRBV10-1 with TRBJ1-2, with TRBD1 matching 7 bases. With 4 bases clipped from V and 4 bases from J, the junction kept 3 bases outside the gene matches. Germline CDR1 WNHNN, CDR2 SYGVQD (reference sequence). This CDR3 has 13 residues. CDR3 sequence (DNA): TGCGCCAGCAGTGGGGACAGATCCTATGGCTACACCTTC. It is translated as CASSGDRSYGYTF.

The chain has TRBV2 and TRBJ2-4; 11 bases map to TRBD1. The V gene end was trimmed by 3 bases and the J gene end by 8 bases; junction bases not matched to a gene: 6. This CDR3 comprises 15 residues. Germline assignment: CDR1 SNHLY and CDR2 FYNNEI. DNA for the CDR3: TGTGCCAGCAGTGAGGTGCTGGGACAGGGGGACATTCAGTACTTC. Its translation is CASSEVLGQGDIQYF.

V usage is TRBV18 and J usage is TRBJ2-5; perhaps TRBD2 as D (6 bases). The CDR3 loop spans 13 amino acids. CDR1 KGHSH and CDR2 LQKENI come from the germline V gene. Trimming removed 4 bases at V and 5 bases at J, with 11 bases between. The CDR3 DNA reads as TGTGCCAGCTCACGAGGGACTTTGGAGACCCAGTACTTC. Translating gives CASSRGTLETQYF.

The chain links TRBV27 to TRBJ2-7; 9 nucleotides agree with TRBD1. V was pared by 11 bases and J by 4 bases, with 6 bases of the junction left unmatched. Per germline, CDR1 MNHEY and CDR2 SMNVEV (reference sequence). CDR3 length equals 12 residues. CDR3 protein: CAVGTGTYEQYF. CDR3 sequence (DNA): TGTGCCGTTGGGACAGGGACGTACGAGCAGTACTTC.

The table lists this clone with a count of one. The V gene is TRBV27, the J gene TRBJ2-7; TRBD1 matches 8 bases. Looked up from germline, CDR1 is MNHEY and CDR2 is SMNVEV (reference sequence). The CDR3 totals 14 residues. After removal of 5 bases from V and 0 bases from J, the junction contained 3 bases not matched to a gene. The CDR3 DNA reads as TGTGCCAGCAGTGTACAGGGGGTCTCCTACGAGCAGTACTTC. Its protein is CASSVQGVSYEQYF.

This sequence joins TRBV27 and TRBJ2-7; the D gene is possibly TRBD1 (6 bases). Trimming cost V 3 bases and J 2 bases, with 8 bases left between them. CDR3 length: 13 residues. The germline V gene encodes CDR1 MNHEY and CDR2 SMNVEV (reference sequence). The CDR3, as DNA: TGTGCCAGCAGTTTCACAGGGACCTACGAGCAGTACTTC. It is translated as CASSFTGTYEQYF.

This rearrangement joins TRBV12-1 to TRBJ2-7; TRBD1, as called in the table, went unchecked against the DNA. TRBV12-1 is a documented pseudogene. The CDR3 has 16 amino acids. CDR3 sequence reads: CASNNHPRDTYYEQYF. The CDR3 DNA follows: TGTGCCAGCAACAACCACCCCCGGGACACCTACTACGAGCAGTACTTC.

This clone was counted between two and nine times. V usage is TRBV19 and J usage is TRBJ1-3; D call uncertain. The CDR3 runs 16 residues. V shed 1 base and J shed 4 bases, with 14 bases lying between them. Germline V CDR1 and CDR2: LNHDA, SQIVND (reference sequence). The CDR3 protein is CASSIGNSPWGNTIYF. CDR3 sequence (DNA): TGTGCCAGTAGTATAGGAAACAGCCCGTGGGGAAACACCATATATTTT.

The chain recombines TRBV6-4 with TRBJ1-1; possible D gene TRBD1, 5 bases. V lost 4 bases and J 4 bases, leaving 10 bases between the germline ends. Per the germline V gene, CDR1 is MRHNA and CDR2 is SNTAGT. The CDR3 has 13 amino acids. For the CDR3, the DNA is TGTGCCAGCAGTGCGGGGGAGGGCACTGAAGCTTTCTTT. Amino acid sequence: CASSAGEGTEAFF.

The V gene is TRBV7-2, the J gene TRBJ1-1; 11 bases align to TRBD1. Trimming cost V 1 base and J 6 bases; bases outside gene matches: 4. CDR1 is SGHTA and CDR2 is FQGNSA in the germline V gene. The CDR3 is 15 residues long. The CDR3 sequence is CASSLVGTGGSEAFF. The DNA for the CDR3 is TGTGCCAGCAGCTTAGTCGGGACAGGGGGATCTGAAGCTTTCTTT.

This rearrangement joins TRBV23-1 to TRBJ1-1; TRBD1 agrees at 12 bases. TRBV23-1 has ORF status, its function being uncertain. CDR3 length equals 13 residues. With V trimmed by 10 bases and J by 8 bases, 8 bases remained unmatched. CDR3 sequence reads: CATLGQGAREAFF. The CDR3, as DNA: TGCGCCACCCTGGGACAGGGGGCGCGAGAAGCTTTCTTT.

Only one count was recorded for this clone. The chain links TRBV18 to TRBJ2-7; D possibly corresponds to TRBD2 (7 bases). Per germline, CDR1 KGHSH and CDR2 LQKENI. The CDR3 is 15 amino acids. The V end lost 4 bases, the J end lost 1 base, and 14 bases lay between the germline ends. The CDR3 protein is CASSRGGARSYEQYF. The CDR3 region has the DNA TGTGCCAGCTCACGGGGGGGGGCACGGTCCTACGAGCAGTACTTC.

V and J are TRBV30 and TRBJ2-3, with TRBD2 identical over 9 bases. The CDR3 length is 14 residues. J was trimmed by 4 bases and V by 4 bases; bases with no gene match: 6. Germline CDR1 and CDR2: GTSNPN and SVGIG (reference sequence). CDR3 in amino acids: CAWNFAGGPDTQYF. The CDR3 DNA is TGTGCCTGGAACTTTGCGGGAGGGCCAGATACGCAGTATTTT.

The chain employs TRBV30 and TRBJ2-7, with a possible D match to TRBD1 (6 bases). The CDR3 totals 11 residues. V lost 7 bases and J 3 bases, leaving 10 bases between the germline ends. The germline V gene has CDR1 GTSNPN and CDR2 SVGIG (reference sequence). CDR3 residues: CASGQHYEQYF. The DNA of the CDR3 is TGTGCCTCCGGACAGCACTACGAGCAGTACTTC.

The chain is built from TRBV5-5 and TRBJ2-7; no reliable D call. The CDR3 is 14 amino acids. V dropped 2 bases and J dropped 1 base, with 10 bases sitting between them. Germline CDR1 SGHKS, CDR2 YYEKEE (reference sequence). CDR3 coding DNA: TGTGCCAGCAGCTTAACATCTCTGTCCTACGAGCAGTACTTC. It translates to CASSLTSLSYEQYF.

The chain combines TRBV7-2 with TRBJ2-5; D possibly corresponds to TRBD2 (7 bases). The CDR3 sequence is 14 residues long. V lost 3 bases and J lost 7, with 15 bases in between. In germline, CDR1 is SGHTA, CDR2 FQGNSA. The CDR3 spells CASSLGGPGGTQYF. CDR3 sequence (DNA): TGTGCCAGCAGCTTGGGGGGGCCGGGGGGGACCCAGTACTTC. Full variable domain (rest looked up from reference TRBV7-2 and TRBJ2-5): GAGVSQSPSNKVTEKGKDVELRCDPISGHTALYWYRQSLGQGLEFLIYFQGNSAPDKSGLPSDRFSAERTGGSVSTLTIQRTQQEDSAVYLCASSLGGPGGTQYFGPGTRLLVL.

The chain uses TRBV4-3 and TRBJ2-1; 11 bases fit TRBD1. The germline CDR1 and CDR2 sequences are LGHNA and YSLEER. Trimming removed 1 base from V and 6 bases from J; junction bases left unmatched: 8. The CDR3 totals 17 residues. CDR3 nucleotide sequence: TGCGCCAGCAGCCAAGGAATCCGGGACAGGGGGGGCAATGAGCAGTTCTTC. It is translated as CASSQGIRDRGGNEQFF.

The rearrangement links TRBV2 to TRBJ2-5, with D perhaps matching TRBD2 (7 bases). The V end lost 8 bases, the J end lost 5 bases, and 15 bases lay between the germline ends. This CDR3 spans 13 amino acids. Germline loops: CDR1 SNHLY, CDR2 FYNNEI. The CDR3 loop reads CASRTGGRETQYF. Written as DNA, the CDR3 is TGTGCCAGCCGGACGGGGGGCCGGGAGACCCAGTACTTC.

On this clone: The junction does not match germline at one end; this may be a read error. Other DNA sequences within the sample encode an identical CDR3. The CDR3 sequence: CASSRGQGAQDNSPLHF. The CDR3 DNA follows: TGTGCCAGTAGTAGGGGACAGGGGGCACAGGATAATTCCCCCCTCCACTTT. This chain connects TRBV19 to TRBJ1-6; 12 nucleotides agree with TRBD1. The CDR3 has 17 residues. Germline loops: CDR1 LNHDA, CDR2 SQIVND (reference sequence). Full variable domain (rest looked up from reference TRBV19 and TRBJ1-6): DGGITQSPKYLFRKEGQNVTLSCEQNLNHDAMYWYRQDPGQGLRLIYYSQIVNDFQKGDIAEGYSVSREKKESFPLTVTSAQKNPTAFYLCASSRGQGAQDNSPLHFGNGTRLTVT.

The genes are TRBV7-2 and TRBJ1-6, with 8 positions matching TRBD1. The CDR3 has 16 residues. Losses at the gene ends were 7 bases for V and 10 bases for J; bases not matched to a gene: 15. The V gene's germline CDR1 is SGHTA and CDR2 FQGNSA. CDR3 residues: CASTPNPGDRGSPLHF. DNA for the CDR3: TGTGCCAGCACCCCTAACCCCGGAGACAGGGGCTCACCCCTCCACTTT.

Written as DNA, the CDR3 is TGTGCCAGCAGTGATACCGAGAATAGCAATCAGCCCCAGCATTTT. Encoded protein: CASSDTENSNQPQHF. This chain connects TRBV2 to TRBJ1-5; D remains ambiguous. CDR3 length: 15 amino acids. The V end lost 3 bases, the J end lost 0 bases, and 9 bases lay between the germline ends. The germline V gene has CDR1 SNHLY and CDR2 FYNNEI.

J is TRBJ1-1 and V is TRBV6-5; TRBD1 matches 7 bases. The CDR3 sequence is 14 residues long. Trimming at V came to 6 bases and at J to 1 base, leaving 5 bases not matched to a gene. Germline CDR1 reads MNHEY; CDR2 reads SVGAGI. The CDR3 DNA sequence: TGTGCCAGCAGGGGCACAGGGGCGAACACTGAAGCTTTCTTT. Its protein is CASRGTGANTEAFF.

The V gene is TRBV15, the J gene TRBJ2-5; D gene ambiguous. Germline CDR1 reads LNHNV; CDR2 reads YYDKDF (reference sequence). This CDR3 has 15 amino acids. Trimming removed 0 bases at V and 5 bases at J, with 13 bases between. CDR3 residues: CATSREAGFRETQYF. The CDR3 DNA reads TGTGCCACCAGCAGAGAGGCCGGGTTTAGGGAGACCCAGTACTTC.

The table lists this clone with a few counts. The V gene is TRBV4-3, the J gene TRBJ2-1, with 11 bases aligning to TRBD2. The CDR3 is made up of 16 amino acids. CDR1 and CDR2 (germline): LGHNA, YSLEER. Trimming took 1 base from V and 1 from J; bases not matched to a gene: 0. CDR3 region: CASSQGTSGSYNEQFF. The CDR3 region has the DNA TGCGCCAGCAGCCAAGGGACTAGCGGGTCCTACAATGAGCAGTTCTTC.

The genes are TRBV5-1 and TRBJ2-1; 11 nucleotides match TRBD1. Trimming took 0 bases from V and 10 from J; bases not matched to a gene: 6. The CDR3 extends over 15 amino acids. CDR1 is SGHRS, CDR2 YFSETQ, per germline. This CDR3 is CASSLEGQGVVEQFF. The CDR3 DNA reads TGCGCCAGCAGCTTGGAGGGACAGGGGGTGGTGGAGCAGTTCTTC.

J is TRBJ1-1 and V is TRBV7-2, with D uncertain. CDR1 is SGHTA, CDR2 FQGNSA, per germline. Trimming stripped 2 bases from V and 7 bases from J, with 8 bases between. This CDR3 is built from 12 residues. The CDR3: CASSLLRIEAFF. CDR3 bases: TGTGCCAGCAGCTTATTGCGAATTGAAGCTTTCTTT.

The J gene is TRBJ2-5, the V gene TRBV7-9; TRBD2 matches 7 bases. Per the germline V gene, CDR1 is SEHNR and CDR2 is FQNEAQ (reference sequence). V dropped 5 bases and J dropped 2; count of bases not matched to a gene: 5. The CDR3 extends over 14 amino acids. CDR3 sequence (DNA): TGTGCCAGCAGCCAACTAGCGATTCAAGAGACCCAGTACTTC. This translates into CASSQLAIQETQYF. Full variable domain (missing parts from reference TRBV7-9 and TRBJ2-5): DTGVSQNPRHKITKRGQNVTFRCDPISEHNRLYWYRQTLGQGPEFLTYFQNEAQLEKSRLLSDRFSAERPKGSFSTLEIQRTEQGDSAMYLCASSQLAIQETQYFGPGTRLLVL.

This chain links TRBV9 with TRBJ2-7, with TRBD1 matching over 7 bases. Trimming removed 4 bases from V and 2 bases from J; junction bases left unmatched: 3. Germline V gene sequence: CDR1 SGDLS, CDR2 YYNGEE. This CDR3 has 13 residues. The CDR3 region is CASSPGQTYEQYF. The CDR3 bases are TGTGCCAGCAGCCCGGGACAGACCTACGAGCAGTACTTC.

The rearrangement uses TRBV10-1 and TRBJ2-2; possible D gene TRBD2, 6 bases. CDR3 length: 11 residues. V lost 3 bases to trimming and J lost 13 bases, with 9 bases between them. Looked up from germline, CDR1 is WNHNN and CDR2 is SYGVQD (reference sequence). CDR3 region: CASSEFGRLFF. DNA for the CDR3: TGCGCCAGCAGTGAATTCGGGAGGCTGTTTTTT.

The V call is TRBV6-4, the J call TRBJ1-1; 7 bases align to TRBD1. The CDR3 is 14 amino acids. The V gene's germline CDR1 is MRHNA and CDR2 SNTAGT. The trim removed 6 bases at V and 4 bases at J, leaving 8 bases unmatched. This CDR3 is CASREGGSGTEAFF. For the CDR3, the DNA is TGTGCCAGCAGAGAAGGGGGCTCGGGCACTGAAGCTTTCTTT.